This T cell receptor (beta chain) is drawn from a study of shared clonotypes between healthy human individuals. General study results and limits: In having few donors, the study represented limited genetic and exposure-history diversity.

Regarding this clone: Its antigen is unidentified.

V was pared by 5 bases and J by 6 bases, with 10 bases of the junction left unmatched. Germline CDR1 reads SEHNR; CDR2 reads FQNEAQ (reference sequence). The CDR3 covers 16 residues. In the naive CD8 group, cells lacked CD45RO and were positively selected for CCR7, so terminally differentiated effector memory CD45RA+ cells were left out. Original handling: Filtering differed for immunoSEQ, which gave only junction sequences without quality scores. Using immunoSEQ multiplex PCR, the repertoire was profiled, and TCRdb retains in-frame clones only, with some absent. Clone size and V and J calls were adopted from that table, with D and trimming inferred from the DNA. Found here are about 2 million clones, over 85% of them singletons; the top ten hold about 1.1%.

This sequence originates from a man aged 18 to 30 in good health. The material sequenced was naive CD8+ T cells sorted from blood. This chain connects TRBV7-9 to TRBJ2-2; 9 bases are a match to TRBD1. CDR3 bases: TGTGCCAGCAGCCCCGACGGGACAGGGTACGCCGGGGAGCTGTTTTTT. Its protein product is CASSPDGTGYAGELFF.